The 4 T cell receptor beta chains below come from one sample, sequenced in a study of blood T cell repertoires in COVID-19. Data came from immunoSEQ multiplex PCR; TCRdb stores just in-frame clones and leaves some out. Of some 300,000 clones detected, around 88% appear once; the ten largest clones hold 5.5% to 8%. The sample taken for sequencing was peripheral blood. The origin of the receptors is a young woman who had recovered from COVID-19.

The rearrangement links TRBV2 to TRBJ2-3; TRBD2 matches 10 bases. Germline CDR1 reads SNHLY; CDR2 reads FYNNEI. V was pared by 6 bases and J by 0 bases, with 3 bases of the junction left unmatched. The CDR3 spans 15 residues. CDR3 protein: CASSGLAASTDTQYF. CDR3 bases: TGTGCCAGCAGCGGACTAGCGGCTAGCACAGATACGCAGTATTTT.

The chain carries TRBV13 and TRBJ2-6, with a tentative D call TRBD2 (6 bases). Germline V gives CDR1 PRHDT, CDR2 FYEKMQ (reference sequence). This CDR3 has 16 amino acids. The V end was cut by 5 bases, the J end by 0 bases, with 11 bases between. The CDR3 nucleotides read TGTGCCAGCAGCCGGGACGGGAGCTCTGGGGCCAACGTCCTGACTTTC. Its translation is CASSRDGSSGANVLTF.

In nucleotides, the CDR3 is TGCGCCAGCAGCCAATGGACAGGGGGCGCCTATGGCTACACCTTC. It codes for CASSQWTGGAYGYTF. This chain links TRBV4-3 with TRBJ1-2; 11 bases map to TRBD1. V dropped 2 bases and J dropped 4; count of bases not matched to a gene: 3. The germline gives CDR1 LGHNA, CDR2 YSLEER. The CDR3 is 15 residues long.

The J gene is TRBJ2-5, the V gene TRBV28; 8 bases are shared with TRBD1. The CDR3 runs 14 residues. Germline assignment: CDR1 MDHEN and CDR2 SYDVKM. Germline trimming cut 6 bases from V and 5 bases from J; bases unmatched to any gene: 8. The CDR3, as DNA: TGTGCCAGCAGGAGTACAGGGGGTTCGGAGACCCAGTACTTC. Protein: CASRSTGGSETQYF.